This TCR beta chain emerged from a study of human CD8 memory T cell subsets. The CDR3 is made up of 13 amino acids. CDR1 LGHDT and CDR2 YNNKEL come from the germline V gene (reference sequence). Sequencing libraries of TCR beta were made by UMI-labeled 5' RACE. Reprocessing the 5' RACE reads, TCRdb reports a single entry for every CDR3 protein and omits DNA. This table lists a few thousand distinct CDR3 sequences. Source material: CD8+ effector memory T cells (TEM) sorted from PBMCs. The sample's subset: effector memory CD8 T cells, CCR7- CD45RO+ CD95+. This clonotype was obtained from a human donor in good health. The V gene is TRBV3-1, the J gene TRBJ2-7; TCRdb's D call, TRBD2, is unchecked because there is no DNA. The CDR3 loop is CASSRDSPYEQYF.